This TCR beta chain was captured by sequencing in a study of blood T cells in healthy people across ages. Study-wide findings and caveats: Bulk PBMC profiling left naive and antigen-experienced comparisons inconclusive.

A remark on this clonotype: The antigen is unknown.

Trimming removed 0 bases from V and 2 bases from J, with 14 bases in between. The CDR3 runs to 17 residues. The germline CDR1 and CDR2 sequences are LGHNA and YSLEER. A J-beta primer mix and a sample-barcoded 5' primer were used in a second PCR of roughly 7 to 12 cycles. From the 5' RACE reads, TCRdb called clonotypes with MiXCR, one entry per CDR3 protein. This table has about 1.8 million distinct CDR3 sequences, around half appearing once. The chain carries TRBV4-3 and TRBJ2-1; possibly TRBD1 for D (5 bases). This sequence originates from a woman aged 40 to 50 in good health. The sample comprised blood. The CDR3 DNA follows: TGCGCCAGCAGCCAAGATGAGACAGTTCTCCCCTACAATGAGCAGTTCTTC. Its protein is CASSQDETVLPYNEQFF.